The 14 T cell receptor beta chains below come from one sample, sequenced in a study of OX40 agonist ivuxolimab in advanced cancers. TCRdb's copy holds only in-frame clones and misses some; the assay was immunoSEQ multiplex PCR. The sample includes 35,000 to 50,000 clones, approximately 86% seen only once; the top ten take around 19%. The sample was CD4+ or CD8+ T cells sorted from blood, taken in a trial of the OX40 agonist ivuxolimab. The receptors originated from an adult with an advanced solid tumor such as melanoma, head and neck, liver or kidney cancer.

The chain recombines TRBV29-1 with TRBJ1-2; D is possibly TRBD1 (5 bases). The germline V gene encodes CDR1 SQVTM and CDR2 ANQGSEA. Trimming stripped 1 base from V and 5 bases from J, with 17 bases between. The CDR3 runs to 15 residues. CDR3 nucleotide sequence: TGCAGCGTTGAAGCCTCCCAGGGTTGGAGGTATGGCTACACCTTC. This translates into CSVEASQGWRYGYTF.

This rearrangement joins TRBV9 to TRBJ1-2, with D hard to call. Trimming pared 4 bases from V and 0 bases from J, leaving 7 bases between. The CDR3 runs to 13 residues. Germline V CDR1 and CDR2: SGDLS, YYNGEE. In DNA form, the CDR3 reads TGTGCCAGCAGCCTGACCTCTAACTATGGCTACACCTTC. Protein: CASSLTSNYGYTF.

The chain employs TRBV13 and TRBJ2-3; D unresolved. Trimming stripped 0 bases from V and 0 bases from J, with 13 bases between. The CDR3 has 17 residues. Per the germline V gene, CDR1 is PRHDT and CDR2 is FYEKMQ (reference sequence). For the CDR3, the DNA is TGTGCCAGCAGCTTAGGCCGTGATACCGCTAGCACAGATACGCAGTATTTT. This sequence encodes CASSLGRDTASTDTQYF.

The chain couples TRBV6-5 to TRBJ2-5; 8 bases are shared with TRBD2. CDR1 is MNHEY, CDR2 SVGAGI, per germline. Trimming removed 4 bases from V and 5 bases from J; junction bases left unmatched: 6. This CDR3 spans 14 amino acids. The DNA for the CDR3 is TGTGCCAGCAGTTCCGGGGGGGCGTATGAGACCCAGTACTTC. Its protein is CASSSGGAYETQYF.

The rearrangement uses TRBV11-3 and TRBJ2-1, with 7 bases aligning to TRBD2. The CDR3 contains 14 residues. Germline CDR1 is SGHNT and CDR2 is YENEEA. After removal of 2 bases from V and 4 bases from J, the junction contained 2 bases not matched to a gene. The CDR3 bases are TGTGCCAGCAGCTTACGGGGGGATTACAATGAGCAGTTCTTC. Its protein product is CASSLRGDYNEQFF.

The chain carries TRBV5-6 and TRBJ2-7; D unresolved. The CDR3 spans 12 residues. The germline CDR1 and CDR2 sequences are SGHDT and YYEEEE. V dropped 2 bases and J dropped 5 bases, with 8 bases sitting between them. DNA for the CDR3: TGTGCCAGCAGCTTCGGTACCCACGAGCAGTACGTC. Protein sequence: CASSFGTHEQYV.

The CDR3 protein is CASSLRTSGGAYNEQFF. The CDR3 bases are TGTGCCAGCAGCTTAAGGACTAGCGGGGGGGCCTACAATGAGCAGTTCTTC. The V and J genes are TRBV7-2 and TRBJ2-1; 15 nucleotides agree with TRBD2. Germline V gene sequence: CDR1 SGHTA, CDR2 FQGNSA. Trimming cost V 2 bases and J 2 bases; bases outside gene matches: 1. This CDR3 contains 17 residues.

The V call is TRBV5-6, the J call TRBJ2-7, with 12 positions matching TRBD1. This CDR3 has 14 amino acids. Germline loops: CDR1 SGHDT, CDR2 YYEEEE. The V and J ends lost 4 bases and 4 bases, in that order; junction bases with no gene match: 3. This CDR3 reads CASSGTGGLYEQYF. In DNA form, the CDR3 reads TGTGCCAGCAGCGGGACAGGGGGCCTATACGAGCAGTACTTC.

This chain links TRBV5-4 with TRBJ2-2; D is tentatively TRBD1 or TRBD2 (5 bases each). Germline V gene data show CDR1 as SGHNT and CDR2 as YYREEE (reference sequence). This CDR3 has 13 amino acids. Trimming left V 2 bases short and J 5 bases short, with 7 bases between. The CDR3 region is CASSFEGTGELFF. The CDR3 DNA reads as TGTGCCAGCAGCTTTGAGGGGACCGGGGAGCTGTTTTTT.

The V gene is TRBV4-2, the J gene TRBJ2-7; D is undetermined. V was trimmed by 4 bases and J by 3 bases, leaving 19 bases between them. Germline V gene data show CDR1 as LGHNA and CDR2 as YNFKEQ. The length of the CDR3 is 16 residues. For the CDR3, the DNA is TGTGCCAGCAGCCCCCTAGAGGCAGGTGCTTACTACGAGCAGTACTTC. It yields the protein CASSPLEAGAYYEQYF.

This clone turned up a few times. This sequence joins TRBV29-1 and TRBJ1-3; D is uncertain. V was shortened by 6 bases and J by 0 bases, with 6 bases between the two germline ends. The CDR3 is 12 residues long. CDR1 and CDR2 (germline): SQVTM, ANQGSEA. The CDR3 spells CSVLGSGNTIYF. For the CDR3, the DNA is TGCAGCGTCCTCGGCTCTGGAAACACCATATATTTT.

This clone was detected only a few times. The chain is built from TRBV7-9 and TRBJ2-3, with D possibly TRBD2 on 5 matching bases. CDR3 length: 15 residues. V was clipped by 5 bases and J by 1 base, with 13 bases between them. Germline-derived CDR1 and CDR2 are SEHNR and FQNEAQ (reference sequence). In DNA form, the CDR3 reads TGTGCCAGCAGCCCGCCAGAGGGCCGCACAGATACGCAGTATTTT. Protein sequence: CASSPPEGRTDTQYF.

The genes are TRBV11-2 and TRBJ1-5; no clear D gene. This CDR3 contains 13 residues. In germline, CDR1 is SGHAT, CDR2 FQNNGV. Trimming stripped 5 bases from V and 0 bases from J, with 5 bases between. For the CDR3, the DNA is TGTGCCAGCAGCCAGAGTAGCAATCAGCCCCAGCATTTT. Protein: CASSQSSNQPQHF.

The V gene is TRBV7-9, the J gene TRBJ2-1; D unresolved. This CDR3 has 11 residues. The V end was cut by 5 bases, the J end by 9 bases, with 8 bases between. Germline V lookup: CDR1 SEHNR, CDR2 FQNEAQ (reference sequence). The CDR3 coding sequence is TGTGCCAGCAGCGCGGATCTTGAGCAGTTCTTC. It yields the protein CASSADLEQFF.